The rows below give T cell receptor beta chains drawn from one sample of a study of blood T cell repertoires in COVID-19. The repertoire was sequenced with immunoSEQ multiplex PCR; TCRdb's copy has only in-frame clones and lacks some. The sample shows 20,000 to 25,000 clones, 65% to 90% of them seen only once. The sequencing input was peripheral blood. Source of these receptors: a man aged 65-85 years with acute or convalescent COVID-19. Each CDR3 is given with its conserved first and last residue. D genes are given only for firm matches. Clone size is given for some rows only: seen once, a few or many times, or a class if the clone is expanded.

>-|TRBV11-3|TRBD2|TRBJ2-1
CASSWGGEQFF
TGTGCCAGCAGCTGGGGGGGTGAGCAGTTCTTC
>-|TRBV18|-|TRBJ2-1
CASSPPTAGSSYNEQFF
TGTGCCAGCTCACCACCGACGGCGGGGAGCTCCTACAATGAGCAGTTCTTC
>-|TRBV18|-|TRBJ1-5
CASSPDSDQPQHF
TGTGCCAGCTCACCGGACTCCGATCAGCCCCAGCATTTT
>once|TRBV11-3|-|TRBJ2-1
CASSLGTLVGEQFF
TGTGCCAGCAGCTTAGGGACTCTGGTCGGGGAGCAGTTCTTC
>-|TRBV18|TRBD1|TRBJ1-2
CASSPRTGDYGYTF
TGTGCCAGCTCACCAAGGACAGGGGACTATGGCTACACCTTC
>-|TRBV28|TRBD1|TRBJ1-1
CASSLTGVSNTEAFF
TGTGCCAGCAGTCTCACAGGGGTCTCGAACACTGAAGCTTTCTTT
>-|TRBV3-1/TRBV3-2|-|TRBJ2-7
CASSPRRGYEQYF
TGTGCCAGCAGCCCCCGGAGGGGCTACGAGCAGTACTTC
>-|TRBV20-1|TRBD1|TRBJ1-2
CSASSTGSGYGYTF
TGCAGTGCTAGTTCGACAGGGTCGGGCTATGGCTACACCTTC
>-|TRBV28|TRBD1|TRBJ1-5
CASSHGQGINQPQHF
TGTGCCAGCAGTCATGGACAGGGGATAAATCAGCCCCAGCATTTT
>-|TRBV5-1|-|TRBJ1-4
CASSLGSAVRSEKLFF
TGCGCCAGCAGCTTGGGCAGCGCGGTCAGAAGTGAAAAACTGTTTTTT
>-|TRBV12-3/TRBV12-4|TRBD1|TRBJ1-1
CASFSGDRVKAFF
TGTGCCAGCTTTTCCGGGGACAGGGTGAAAGCTTTCTTT
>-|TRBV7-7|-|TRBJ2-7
CASSLGNSNYEQYF
TGTGCCAGCAGCTTAGGTAACAGTAACTACGAGCAGTACTTC
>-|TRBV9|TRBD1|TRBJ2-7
CASSAGQASSYEQYF
TGTGCCAGCAGCGCGGGACAGGCCTCCTCCTACGAGCAGTACTTC
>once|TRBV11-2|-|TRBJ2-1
CASRPMGGGAEGEQFF
TGTGCCAGCAGGCCGATGGGAGGAGGAGCCGAGGGTGAGCAGTTCTTC
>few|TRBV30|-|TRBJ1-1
CAWIKNTEAFF
TGTGCCTGGATTAAGAACACTGAAGCTTTCTTT
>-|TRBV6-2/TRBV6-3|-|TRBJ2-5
CASSYSSAQETQYF
TGTGCCAGCAGTTACTCGAGCGCCCAAGAGACCCAGTACTTC
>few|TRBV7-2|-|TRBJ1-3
CASSLAFSSGNTIYF
TGTGCCAGCAGCTTAGCATTCAGCTCTGGAAACACCATATATTTT
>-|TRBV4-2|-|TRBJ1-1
CASSRGPNTEAFF
TGTGCCAGCAGCCGAGGGCCGAACACTGAAGCTTTCTTT
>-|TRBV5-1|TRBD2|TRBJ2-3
CASSTSGLTDTQYF
TGCGCCAGTTCTACTAGCGGCCTCACAGATACGCAGTATTTT
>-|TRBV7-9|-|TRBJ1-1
CASSAGQQMNTEAFF
TGTGCCAGCAGCGCTGGACAGCAGATGAACACTGAAGCTTTCTTT
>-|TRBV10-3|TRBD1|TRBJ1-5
CAISESGQPNQPQHF
TGTGCCATCAGTGAGTCGGGACAGCCCAATCAGCCCCAGCATTTT
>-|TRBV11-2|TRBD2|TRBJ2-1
CASSFDSGRFNEQFF
TGTGCCAGCAGCTTCGATAGCGGGCGTTTCAATGAGCAGTTCTTC
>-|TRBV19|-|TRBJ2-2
CASSRTTENTGELFF
TGTGCCAGTAGTAGGACGACAGAGAACACCGGGGAGCTGTTTTTT
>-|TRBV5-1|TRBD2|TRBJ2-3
CASSLAEAGGPTDTQYF
TGCGCCAGCAGCTTGGCCGAAGCGGGGGGGCCGACAGATACGCAGTATTTT
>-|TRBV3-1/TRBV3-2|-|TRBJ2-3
CASSQVQISTDTQYF
TGTGCCAGCAGCCAAGTCCAGATAAGCACAGATACGCAGTATTTT
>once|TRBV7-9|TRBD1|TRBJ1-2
CASSSLQGGYGYTF
TGTGCCAGCAGCTCATTACAGGGGGGGTACGGCTACACCTTC
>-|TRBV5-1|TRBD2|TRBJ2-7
CASSLASGRGYEQYF
TGCGCCAGCAGCTTGGCCAGCGGGAGAGGGTACGAGCAGTACTTC
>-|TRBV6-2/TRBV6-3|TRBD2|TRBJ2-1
CASSSGLAQGEQFF
TGTGCCAGCAGTTCAGGACTAGCGCAAGGAGAGCAGTTCTTC
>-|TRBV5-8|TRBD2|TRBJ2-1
CASRNLAGGYNEQFF
TGTGCCAGCAGGAACCTAGCGGGGGGCTACAATGAGCAGTTCTTC
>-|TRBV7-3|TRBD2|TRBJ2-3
CASSLLASGSTDTQYF
TGTGCCAGCAGCTTATTGGCTAGCGGGAGCACAGATACGCAGTATTTT
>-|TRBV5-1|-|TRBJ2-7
CASSWRDRAYEQYF
TGCGCCAGCAGCTGGAGGGACAGAGCCTACGAGCAGTACTTC
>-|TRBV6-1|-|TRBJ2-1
CASSDSGLNLDNEQFF
TGTGCCAGCAGTGATAGCGGACTAAACTTAGACAATGAGCAGTTCTTC
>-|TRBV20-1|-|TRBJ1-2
CSASPTNYGYTF
TGCAGTGCTAGTCCTACTAACTATGGCTACACCTTC
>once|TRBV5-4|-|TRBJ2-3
CASSLGTATDTQYF
TGTGCCAGCAGCCTCGGGACTGCCACAGATACGCAGTATTTT
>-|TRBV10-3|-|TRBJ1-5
CAISAGDQPQHF
TGTGCCATCAGTGCGGGGGATCAGCCCCAGCATTTT
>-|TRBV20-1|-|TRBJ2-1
CSGGLNEQFF
TGCAGTGGGGGGCTCAATGAGCAGTTCTTC
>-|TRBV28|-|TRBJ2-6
CASSRDRANVLTF
TGTGCCAGCAGCCGCGATCGGGCCAACGTCCTGACTTTC
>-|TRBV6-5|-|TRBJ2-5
CASRDTPQETQYF
TGTGCCAGCAGGGACACCCCACAAGAGACCCAGTACTTC
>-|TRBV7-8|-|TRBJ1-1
CASSPAPRGRPEAFF
TGTGCCAGCAGCCCCGCGCCCCGGGGGAGGCCTGAAGCTTTCTTT
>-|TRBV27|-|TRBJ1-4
CASSLYWGQSEKLFF
TGTGCCAGCAGTTTATATTGGGGGCAAAGTGAAAAACTGTTTTTT
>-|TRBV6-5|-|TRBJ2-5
CASSWAGRETQYF
TGTGCCAGCAGTTGGGCGGGGCGGGAGACCCAGTACTTC
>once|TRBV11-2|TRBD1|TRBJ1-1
CASSRGTGLNTEAFF
TGTGCCAGCAGTCGGGGGACAGGATTGAACACTGAAGCTTTCTTT
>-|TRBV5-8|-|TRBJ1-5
CASSFLNQPQHF
TGTGCCAGCAGCTTCTTGAATCAGCCCCAGCATTTT
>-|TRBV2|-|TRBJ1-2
CASSGRDIFNGYTF
TGTGCCAGCAGCGGCCGGGACATTTTTAATGGCTACACCTTC
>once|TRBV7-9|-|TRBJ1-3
CASSLVRSGDSGNTIYF
TGTGCCAGCAGCTTAGTTAGGTCTGGAGACTCCGGAAACACCATATATTTT
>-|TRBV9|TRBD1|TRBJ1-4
CASSVANGGGGEKLFF
TGTGCCAGCAGCGTAGCTAATGGAGGGGGCGGGGAGAAACTGTTTTTT
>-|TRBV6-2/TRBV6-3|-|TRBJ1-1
CASSHRGTNTEAFF
TGTGCCAGCAGTCATCGGGGGACGAACACTGAAGCTTTCTTT
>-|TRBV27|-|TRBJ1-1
CASSPRGSTEAFF
TGTGCCAGCAGTCCCAGGGGAAGCACTGAAGCTTTCTTT
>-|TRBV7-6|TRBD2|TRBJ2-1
CASSLAGDGHNEQFF
TGTGCCAGCAGCTTGGCGGGGGATGGTCACAATGAGCAGTTCTTC
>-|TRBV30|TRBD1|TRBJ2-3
CAWTRTGTDTQYF
TGTGCCTGGACCCGGACAGGTACAGATACGCAGTATTTT
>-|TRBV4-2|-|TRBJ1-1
CASSQTGLGNTEAFF
TGTGCCAGCAGCCAAACGGGACTGGGGAACACTGAAGCTTTCTTT
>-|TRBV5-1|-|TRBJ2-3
CASSLAGSGYTDTQYF
TGCGCCAGCAGCTTGGCGGGTAGCGGTTACACAGATACGCAGTATTTT
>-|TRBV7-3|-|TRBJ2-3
CASSRRGRELADTQYF
TGTGCCAGCAGCCGAAGAGGTCGGGAGCTGGCAGATACGCAGTATTTT